These 29 T cell receptor beta chains originate from one sample sequenced in a study of shared clonotypes between healthy human individuals. The naive CD8 subset, CD45RO-negative cells positively selected for CCR7, excluded terminally differentiated effector memory CD45RA+ cells. Data came from immunoSEQ multiplex PCR; TCRdb stores just in-frame clones and leaves some out. The data show about 2.1 million clones, about 94% seen once. The source material was naive CD8+ T cells from PBMCs. Every receptor here comes from a man aged 18-30 years in good health. Some clones in this sample may be carry-over from other donors' samples.

This clone came up a few times. The gene calls are TRBV9 and TRBJ1-1; maybe TRBD1 (5 bases). V lost 2 bases and J lost 10, with 15 bases in between. Looked up from germline, CDR1 is SGDLS and CDR2 is YYNGEE. The CDR3 totals 13 residues. CDR3 sequence reads: CASSVTGGGGAFF. The CDR3 DNA follows: TGTGCCAGCAGCGTCACAGGCGGCGGGGGAGCTTTCTTT.

V gene TRBV2 combines with J gene TRBJ2-1, with 12 bases lining up with TRBD2. Germline loops: CDR1 SNHLY, CDR2 FYNNEI. V trimming: 4 bases; J trimming: 5 bases; junction bases outside the gene matches: 6. The CDR3 contains 16 residues. The CDR3: CASSGSLAGGDNEQFF. The CDR3 region has the DNA TGTGCCAGCAGTGGCTCCCTAGCGGGAGGGGACAATGAGCAGTTCTTC.

V is TRBV28 and J is TRBJ2-1; 13 positions agree with TRBD2. V lost 5 bases and J lost 5; bases outside the gene matches: 6. The CDR3 totals 16 residues. CDR1 is MDHEN, CDR2 SYDVKM, per germline. This chain's CDR3 is CASSGILAGGNNEQFF. DNA for the CDR3: TGTGCCAGCAGTGGGATACTAGCGGGAGGGAACAATGAGCAGTTCTTC.

For the CDR3, the DNA is TGTGCCAGCAGTTTGAGGGAGACCACCGGGGAGCTGTTTTTT. Its protein product is CASSLRETTGELFF. The chain is built from TRBV28 and TRBJ2-2, with a tentative D call TRBD2 (5 bases). Germline V lookup: CDR1 MDHEN, CDR2 SYDVKM. V lost 3 bases to trimming and J lost 4 bases, with 9 bases between them. The CDR3 is 14 amino acids.

The chain couples TRBV9 to TRBJ2-1; D is uncertain. CDR3 length equals 15 residues. Between the trimmed V and J ends, which lost 3 bases and 8 bases, there was a span of 18 bases. Germline loops: CDR1 SGDLS, CDR2 YYNGEE. Here the CDR3 reads CASSAVGSLGDEQFF. CDR3 nucleotide sequence: TGTGCCAGCAGCGCGGTCGGTTCGTTGGGCGATGAGCAGTTCTTC.

The chain carries TRBV7-9 and TRBJ1-2; D remains ambiguous. CDR1 is SEHNR and CDR2 is FQNEAQ in the germline V gene (reference sequence). The CDR3 is 15 residues long. V lost 3 bases and J lost 0, with 11 bases in between. In DNA form, the CDR3 reads TGTGCCAGCAGCTTCCGTCAGGAAGCTAACTATGGCTACACCTTC. As protein: CASSFRQEANYGYTF.

The J gene is TRBJ2-5, the V gene TRBV15; D might be TRBD1 (6 bases). The V gene's germline CDR1 is LNHNV and CDR2 YYDKDF (reference sequence). The CDR3 is 13 amino acids. With 7 bases removed from V and 12 bases from J, the gap between germline ends came to 21 bases. The CDR3 coding sequence is TGTGCCACCACTAACAGAGGTACAGGGCGGGAGTACTTC. It translates to CATTNRGTGREYF. Full variable domain (outside the CDR3, taken from reference TRBV15 and TRBJ2-5): DAMVIQNPRYQVTQFGKPVTLSCSQTLNHNVMYWYQQKSSQAPKLLFHYYDKDFNNEADTPDNFQSRRPNTSFCFLDIRSPGLGDTAMYLCATTNRGTGREYFGPGTRLLVL.

The chain is built from TRBV6-1 and TRBJ2-2; D is unresolved. Between the trimmed V and J ends, which lost 6 bases and 4 bases, there was a span of 12 bases. CDR1 and CDR2 from the germline V gene are MNHNS and SASEGT. The CDR3 is 14 residues long. CDR3 nucleotide sequence: TGTGCCAGCAGCCGAAGCCGGGCCACCGGGGAGCTGTTTTTT. It codes for CASSRSRATGELFF.

The CDR3: CAISESTIPNYGYTF. CDR3 bases: TGTGCCATCAGTGAGTCGACAATTCCTAACTATGGCTACACCTTC. The chain is built from TRBV10-3 and TRBJ1-2; D not resolved. Germline V gives CDR1 ENHRY, CDR2 SYGVKD. This CDR3 region has 15 residues. The V gene lost 0 bases and the J gene lost 0 bases, with 8 bases spanning the gap.

The rearrangement joins TRBV27 to TRBJ2-7; D is possibly TRBD2 (5 bases). Per germline, CDR1 MNHEY and CDR2 SMNVEV (reference sequence). CDR3 length equals 12 residues. V gave up 3 bases and J gave up 7 bases, with 10 bases separating them. CDR3 sequence: CASSLPGLEQYF. The CDR3 region has the DNA TGTGCCAGCAGTTTGCCCGGACTGGAGCAGTACTTC.

The chain joins TRBV27 to TRBJ1-2; D is perhaps TRBD1 (5 bases). Between the trimmed V and J ends, which lost 0 bases and 5 bases, there was a span of 19 bases. This CDR3 contains 17 residues. The germline gives CDR1 MNHEY, CDR2 SMNVEV (reference sequence). CDR3 sequence reads: CASSLSQPAGLGYGYTF. In DNA form, the CDR3 reads TGTGCCAGCAGTTTATCCCAACCGGCGGGGCTGGGATATGGCTACACCTTC.

As to this clone: Other DNA sequences in this specimen translate into the identical CDR3. This chain joins TRBV11-2 and TRBJ2-1; possibly TRBD2 for D (5 bases). This CDR3 comprises 16 residues. V shed 3 bases and J shed 5 bases, with 17 bases lying between them. The germline gives CDR1 SGHAT, CDR2 FQNNGV. This chain's CDR3 is CASSFLAGGTHNEQFF. The CDR3 DNA is TGTGCCAGCAGCTTCTTAGCCGGAGGCACGCACAATGAGCAGTTCTTC.

This sequence joins TRBV19 and TRBJ2-7; D might be TRBD1 or TRBD2, each matching 5 bases. This CDR3 region has 15 residues. V lost 5 bases and J lost 5, with 19 bases in between. The germline gives CDR1 LNHDA, CDR2 SQIVND (reference sequence). The CDR3, as DNA: TGTGCCAGTAGTCCTAGGGACGGTGCTGTGGACGAGCAGTACTTC. Translation gives CASSPRDGAVDEQYF.

This chain uses TRBV1 with TRBJ2-5; the D segment call TRBD2 is taken from the table without a DNA check. TRBV1 is labeled a pseudogene. This CDR3 contains 14 residues. The CDR3 region has the DNA TGCACCAGCGGAAAACTAGCGACAGAAGAGACCCAGTACTTC. Translated, it gives CTSGKLATEETQYF.

The chain joins TRBV15 to TRBJ2-7, with TRBD2 identical over 7 bases. Trimming cost V 5 bases and J 1 base; bases outside gene matches: 5. Germline values: CDR1 LNHNV, CDR2 YYDKDF (reference sequence). This CDR3 contains 14 residues. CDR3 coding DNA: TGTGCCACCAGCCTGTCTAGCGGTTCCTACGAGCAGTACTTC. Translation gives CATSLSSGSYEQYF.

V is TRBV5-1 and J is TRBJ2-7; D is undetermined. Germline CDR1 reads SGHRS; CDR2 reads YFSETQ. V lost 2 bases to trimming and J lost 2 bases, with 8 bases between them. The CDR3 spans 13 residues. The CDR3 nucleotides are TGCGCCAGCAGCTTCGACGGAGCCTACGAGCAGTACTTC. Its translation: CASSFDGAYEQYF. Full variable domain (remainder filled in from reference TRBV5-1 and TRBJ2-7): KAGVTQTPRYLIKTRGQQVTLSCSPISGHRSVSWYQQTPGQGLQFLFEYFSETQRNKGNFPGRFSGRQFSNSRSEMNVSTLELGDSALYLCASSFDGAYEQYFGPGTRLTVT.

The rearrangement uses TRBV7-3 and TRBJ2-3, with D possibly TRBD2 on 5 matching bases. In germline, CDR1 is SGHTA, CDR2 FQGTGA. This CDR3 is built from 15 residues. V lost 3 bases to trimming and J lost 1 base, with 11 bases between them. The CDR3, as DNA: TGTGCCAGCAGCTTCGGCCAGAGGGGCACAGATACGCAGTATTTT. It is translated as CASSFGQRGTDTQYF.

This rearrangement joins TRBV29-1 to TRBJ2-3; 8 bases line up with TRBD1. The V segment lost 6 bases and the J segment 2 bases; nucleotides outside the gene matches: 4. The CDR3 has 13 amino acids. The V gene's germline CDR1 is SQVTM and CDR2 ANQGSEA. CDR3 amino acids: CSVRDRFTDTQYF. The CDR3 DNA sequence: TGCAGCGTCCGGGACAGGTTCACAGATACGCAGTATTTT.

The rearrangement links TRBV9 to TRBJ2-3; the D is unclear. In germline, CDR1 is SGDLS, CDR2 YYNGEE. This CDR3 comprises 12 residues. V was shortened by 4 bases and J by 3 bases, with 6 bases between the two germline ends. CDR3 DNA sequence: TGTGCCAGCAGCTTACAGACAGATACGCAGTATTTT. It specifies CASSLQTDTQYF.

V and J are TRBV5-6 and TRBJ2-1, with D unresolved. Trimming pared 0 bases from V and 10 bases from J, leaving 11 bases between. The CDR3 has 13 residues. Germline loops: CDR1 SGHDT, CDR2 YYEEEE. The DNA for the CDR3 is TGTGCCAGCAGCTTGGGTGATCGTAGGGAGCAGTTCTTC. Residues: CASSLGDRREQFF.

The rearrangement joins TRBV29-1 to TRBJ2-7, with 7 positions matching TRBD1. The CDR3 length is 14 residues. With 6 bases clipped from V and 0 bases from J, the junction kept 8 bases outside the gene matches. The germline V gene encodes CDR1 SQVTM and CDR2 ANQGSEA. CDR3 DNA sequence: TGCAGCGTACCCGGGCAGGGGGACTCCTACGAGCAGTACTTC. Its protein product is CSVPGQGDSYEQYF.

The gene calls are TRBV10-1 and TRBJ2-4, with D possibly being TRBD2 (5 bases). The germline V and J ends were trimmed by 4 bases and 7 bases, with 11 bases remaining between them. This CDR3 contains 13 residues. Germline-derived CDR1 and CDR2 are WNHNN and SYGVQD (reference sequence). CDR3: CASSAGFTNIQYF. Written as DNA, the CDR3 is TGCGCCAGCAGTGCGGGGTTCACGAACATTCAGTACTTC.

CDR3 in DNA: TGTGCCAGCAGACTCCGGACAGGGACGAACACTGAAGCTTTCTTT. Protein: CASRLRTGTNTEAFF. The V and J genes are TRBV28 and TRBJ1-1, with 8 bases aligning to TRBD1. The germline V gene has CDR1 MDHEN and CDR2 SYDVKM. This CDR3 is 15 amino acids long. With 6 bases clipped from V and 1 base from J, the junction kept 7 bases outside the gene matches.

The chain has TRBV19 and TRBJ2-5; 9 bases fit TRBD1. CDR3 length: 15 amino acids. The germline V gene encodes CDR1 LNHDA and CDR2 SQIVND (reference sequence). V gave up 6 bases and J gave up 1 base; unmatched junction bases: 6. The CDR3: CASSRGQGTQETQYF. CDR3 bases: TGTGCCAGTAGCAGGGGACAGGGTACCCAAGAGACCCAGTACTTC.

In this sample, this clone turned up once. This chain connects TRBV11-2 to TRBJ1-2, with 7 bases aligning to TRBD1. CDR1 is SGHAT and CDR2 is FQNNGV in the germline V gene. V lost 6 bases, J lost 3 bases, and 7 bases stayed unmatched. This CDR3 spans 14 amino acids. CDR3 amino acids: CASRARDSYYGYTF. In nucleotides, the CDR3 is TGTGCCAGCAGGGCCCGGGACAGCTACTATGGCTACACCTTC.

This clone was recorded only once. The rearrangement joins TRBV7-9 to TRBJ2-7, with D possibly TRBD2 on 5 matching bases. The germline gives CDR1 SEHNR, CDR2 FQNEAQ (reference sequence). V was pared by 5 bases and J by 3 bases, with 17 bases between. The CDR3 spans 15 residues. CDR3 DNA sequence: TGTGCCAGCAGCCCACCGACTACCAAGAACTACGAGCAGTACTTC. Protein sequence: CASSPPTTKNYEQYF.

This clone was detected a few times. Other DNA sequences within the sample encode an identical CDR3. This rearrangement joins TRBV4-1 to TRBJ1-2; 7 bases are a match to TRBD1. The CDR3 has 13 residues. With 0 bases clipped from V and 5 bases from J, the junction kept 0 bases outside the gene matches. Germline CDR1 MGHRA, CDR2 YSYEKL. The CDR3 nucleotides read TGCGCCAGCAGCCAAGAGACAGGGTATGGCTACACCTTC. It yields the protein CASSQETGYGYTF.

The chain combines TRBV28 with TRBJ1-5; D gene uncertain. Germline CDR1 is MDHEN and CDR2 is SYDVKM. The CDR3 has 15 amino acids. V was cut by 5 bases and J by 6 bases, with 17 bases left in between. The CDR3 reads CASSPGRPWGQPQHF. CDR3 DNA sequence: TGTGCCAGCAGTCCCGGACGCCCCTGGGGTCAGCCCCAGCATTTT.

The chain carries TRBV7-6 and TRBJ2-3; D not resolved. The germline CDR1 and CDR2 sequences are SGHVS and FNYEAQ. The CDR3 sequence is 14 residues long. The V end lost 1 base, the J end lost 1 base, and 6 bases lay between the germline ends. CDR3 nucleotide sequence: TGTGCCAGCAGCTTAGTTGGGGGCACAGATACGCAGTATTTT. As protein: CASSLVGGTDTQYF.